This TCR beta chain was recovered during a study of CD8+ T cells in alopecia areata. Sorting of pooled cutaneous lymph node cells used CD4, CD8alpha, NKG2D, NKG2ACE and other markers. Per the germline V gene, CDR1 is LGHNA and CDR2 is YNLKQL (reference sequence). This CDR3 has 14 amino acids. V lost 0 bases to trimming and J lost 2 bases, with 7 bases between them. Findings and caveats of the study: An increase in clonality over normal scalp was evident in lesional scalp, especially alopecia totalis/universalis. In patients, TCRs were shared less clearly than in mice, and HLA may possibly be involved.

A few counts support this clone. Its specificity is not known. Gene labels here are mouse ones. The read falls 4 residues short of the CDR3 end, and the missing part is taken from the germline J gene. Extracted RNA was reverse transcribed into cDNA, the sequencing template. Libraries were prepared by immunoSEQ multiplex PCR; TCRdb keeps only in-frame clonotypes and omits some of them. This repertoire holds approximately 300,000 clones, and none appear only once. This clonotype was obtained from a C3H/HeJ mouse with alopecia areata. The strain's MHC haplotype is H2-k. Sequencing used CD4+ T cells sorted from a lymph node. V and J are TRBV5 and TRBJ1-1; TRBD1 is a possible D gene (6 bases). The CDR3 sequence is CASSQEGHNTEVFF. The sequenced CDR3 bases are TGTGCCAGCAGCCAAGAGGGACATAACACA.